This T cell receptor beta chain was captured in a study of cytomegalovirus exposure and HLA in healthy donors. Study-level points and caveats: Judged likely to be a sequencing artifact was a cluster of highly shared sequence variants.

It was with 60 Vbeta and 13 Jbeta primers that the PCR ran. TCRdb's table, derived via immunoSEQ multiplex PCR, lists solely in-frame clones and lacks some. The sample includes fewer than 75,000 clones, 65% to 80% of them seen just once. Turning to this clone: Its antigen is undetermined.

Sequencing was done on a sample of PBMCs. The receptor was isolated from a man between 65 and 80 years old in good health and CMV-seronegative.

CDR3 sequence reads: CASSPHGGADNQPQHF. In nucleotides, the CDR3 is TGCGCCAGCAGCCCCCATGGGGGGGCGGACAATCAGCCCCAGCATTTT. The chain is built from TRBV5-1 and TRBJ1-5; D might be TRBD1 (6 bases). V lost 4 bases and J lost 3, with 17 bases in between. CDR3 length: 16 amino acids. Germline CDR1 SGHRS, CDR2 YFSETQ. The entire variable domain, with the rest obtained from reference TRBV5-1 and TRBJ1-5, is as follows: KAGVTQTPRYLIKTRGQQVTLSCSPISGHRSVSWYQQTPGQGLQFLFEYFSETQRNKGNFPGRFSGRQFSNSRSEMNVSTLELGDSALYLCASSPHGGADNQPQHFGDGTRLSIL.